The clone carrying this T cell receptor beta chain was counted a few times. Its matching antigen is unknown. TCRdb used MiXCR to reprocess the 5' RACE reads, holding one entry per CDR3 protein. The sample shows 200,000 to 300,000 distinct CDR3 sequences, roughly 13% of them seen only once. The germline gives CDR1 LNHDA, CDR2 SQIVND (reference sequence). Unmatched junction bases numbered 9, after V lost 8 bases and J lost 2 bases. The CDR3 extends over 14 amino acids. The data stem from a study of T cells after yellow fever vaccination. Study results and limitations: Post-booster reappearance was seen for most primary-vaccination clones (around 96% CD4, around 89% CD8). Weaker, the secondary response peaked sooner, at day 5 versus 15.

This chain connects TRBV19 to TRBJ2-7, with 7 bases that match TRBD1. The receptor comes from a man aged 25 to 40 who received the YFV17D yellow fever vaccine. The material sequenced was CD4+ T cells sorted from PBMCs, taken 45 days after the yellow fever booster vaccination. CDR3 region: CASAKGGKTYEQYF. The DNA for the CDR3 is TGTGCCAGTGCAAAAGGGGGCAAGACCTACGAGCAGTACTTC.